The 7 T cell receptor beta chains below were found in one sample sequenced in a study of cytomegalovirus exposure and HLA in healthy donors. The PCR employed 60 Vbeta primers together with 13 Jbeta primers. TCRdb's copy holds only in-frame clones and misses some; the assay was immunoSEQ multiplex PCR. The sample lists around 120,000 clones; 70% to 80% were seen once. Sequencing used PBMCs. Receptor source: a middle-aged woman in good health and CMV-seropositive.

J is TRBJ1-1 and V is TRBV19; perhaps TRBD1 as D (5 bases). CDR1 and CDR2 (germline): LNHDA, SQIVND (reference sequence). Trimming left V 3 bases short and J 5 bases short, with 13 bases between. The CDR3 length is 14 residues. This chain's CDR3 is CASSMGGEWTEAFF. CDR3 DNA sequence: TGTGCCAGTAGTATGGGAGGGGAATGGACTGAAGCTTTCTTT.

The chain employs TRBV5-4 and TRBJ2-2, with 7 positions matching TRBD1. The germline V gene encodes CDR1 SGHNT and CDR2 YYREEE (reference sequence). The V segment lost 4 bases and the J segment 1 base; nucleotides outside the gene matches: 7. The CDR3 is 16 residues long. CDR3: CASSTWTGQNTGELFF. The CDR3 region has the DNA TGTGCCAGCAGCACTTGGACAGGACAGAACACCGGGGAGCTGTTTTTT.

In its sample, this clone was seen a few times. The genes are TRBV6-5 and TRBJ2-2; the D is unclear. Per the germline V gene, CDR1 is MNHEY and CDR2 is SVGAGI. V was cut by 5 bases and J by 4 bases, with 14 bases left in between. The CDR3 spans 15 residues. The CDR3: CASSTRSLSTGELFF. For the CDR3, the DNA is TGTGCCAGCAGTACCCGGTCTTTAAGCACCGGGGAGCTGTTTTTT.

A few counts support this clone. This chain uses TRBV2 with TRBJ2-1; D is unresolved. V was cut by 8 bases and J by 8 bases, with 13 bases left in between. Germline CDR1 is SNHLY and CDR2 is FYNNEI. CDR3 length equals 12 residues. The CDR3 protein is CASEAFRDEQFF. The CDR3 DNA is TGTGCCAGCGAAGCATTCCGCGATGAGCAGTTCTTC.

Written as DNA, the CDR3 is TGTGCCAGCAGCGTAGGGACAGCTCTCCAGGAGCAGTACTTC. It specifies CASSVGTALQEQYF. The V and J genes are TRBV9 and TRBJ2-7; D is perhaps TRBD1 (6 bases). V lost 0 bases and J lost 7, with 14 bases in between. The CDR3 spans 14 residues. Germline V gene lookup returns CDR1 SGDLS and CDR2 YYNGEE. The complete variable domain, with remaining parts taken from reference TRBV9 and TRBJ2-7, reads DSGVTQTPKHLITATGQRVTLRCSPRSGDLSVYWYQQSLDQGLQFLIQYYNGEERAKGNILERFSAQQFPDLHSELNLSSLELGDSALYFCASSVGTALQEQYFGPGTRLTVT.

This rearrangement joins TRBV4-1 to TRBJ2-5; 8 positions match TRBD2. After removal of 4 bases from V and 5 bases from J, the junction contained 15 bases not matched to a gene. Germline V gene data show CDR1 as MGHRA and CDR2 as YSYEKL. The CDR3 is made up of 17 amino acids. The CDR3 loop is CASSRASGTSGVETQYF. CDR3 nucleotide sequence: TGCGCCAGCAGCCGAGCCAGCGGAACTAGCGGAGTTGAGACCCAGTACTTC.

The chain employs TRBV7-2 and TRBJ2-1; D possibly corresponds to TRBD2 (6 bases). The CDR3 contains 11 residues. V lost 8 bases and J lost 4, with 6 bases in between. Germline V gives CDR1 SGHTA, CDR2 FQGNSA. The CDR3 loop reads CASGGYNEQFF. Written as DNA, the CDR3 is TGTGCCAGCGGGGGGTACAATGAGCAGTTCTTC.